This is a list of T cell receptor beta chains from one sample in a study of shared clonotypes between healthy human individuals. Sequenced by immunoSEQ multiplex PCR; TCRdb stores in-frame clones only, minus some. Of nearly 2 million clones listed, over 85% are singletons. The sequenced sample was naive CD8+ T cells sorted from blood. All receptors come from a man younger than 35 in good health. Both conserved end residues are part of each CDR3. The order of the fields is V gene, J gene, D gene, clone size, CDR3 protein, CDR3 DNA. The D gene is left open where the match is weak. For some rows the clone size is stated as once, few or many, or as a class when expanded; others skip it.

TRBV30	TRBJ2-5	-	once	CAGWGVETQYF	TGTGCCGGATGGGGAGTCGAGACCCAGTACTTC
TRBV6-1	TRBJ2-7	-	-	CASSEGLDEQYF	TGTGCCAGCAGTGAGGGGCTCGACGAGCAGTACTTC
TRBV6-1	TRBJ2-7	-	-	CASSEYRNYEQYF	TGTGCCAGCAGTGAATACAGGAATTACGAGCAGTACTTC
TRBV27	TRBJ2-4	-	-	CASSSQRAGDIQYF	TGTGCCAGCAGTTCACAGAGGGCAGGGGACATTCAGTACTTC
TRBV27	TRBJ1-2	TRBD1	-	CASRAGTGGGYTF	TGTGCCAGTAGGGCGGGGACAGGGGGCGGCTACACCTTC
TRBV19	TRBJ2-7	TRBD2	-	CASSIQLAEYEQYF	TGTGCCAGTAGTATACAACTAGCGGAGTACGAGCAGTACTTC
TRBV4-3	TRBJ2-2	-	once	CASSQEQAVYTGELFF	TGCGCCAGCAGCCAAGAACAGGCGGTATACACCGGGGAGCTGTTTTTT
TRBV5-1	TRBJ2-7	-	-	CASSLEGFTNVYEQYF	TGCGCCAGCAGCTTGGAAGGGTTTACTAACGTCTACGAGCAGTACTTC
TRBV1	TRBJ1-5	-	-	CTSSQDVSRDSNQPQHF	TGCACCAGCAGCCAAGATGTCTCCCGGGACAGTAATCAGCCCCAGCATTTT
TRBV2	TRBJ2-7	TRBD1	-	CASSGDQGVADLLSYEQYF	TGTGCCAGCAGTGGGGACCAGGGGGTAGCTGATTTACTCTCCTACGAGCAGTACTTC
TRBV11-2	TRBJ1-1	-	-	CASSRRDGTEAFF	TGTGCCAGCAGTCGCAGGGACGGGACTGAAGCTTTCTTT
TRBV11-2	TRBJ2-7	-	-	CASSTTGGNYEQYF	TGTGCCAGCAGCACGACCGGGGGTAACTACGAGCAGTACTTC
TRBV7-2	TRBJ2-7	-	-	CASSPSGIGGHEQYF	TGTGCCAGCAGCCCCTCCGGGATTGGGGGCCACGAGCAGTACTTC
TRBV30	TRBJ2-1	TRBD1	-	CAWSGLPTGQAPSPEQFF	TGTGCCTGGAGCGGACTCCCCACGGGACAGGCCCCGTCCCCTGAGCAGTTCTTC
TRBV7-6	TRBJ2-7	-	-	CASSFSTSYSYEQYF	TGTGCCAGCAGCTTTTCAACCAGCTACTCCTACGAGCAGTACTTC
TRBV21-1	TRBJ2-1	-	-	CASCFARDEQFF	TGTGCCAGTTGCTTTGCTCGGGATGAGCAGTTCTTC
TRBV10-1	TRBJ2-1	-	-	CASIRTDNGYNEQFF	TGCGCCAGCATCAGAACCGACAATGGCTACAATGAGCAGTTCTTC
TRBV9	TRBJ2-7	TRBD2	-	CASSVEGSGSLEQYF	TGTGCCAGCAGCGTAGAGGGTAGCGGGAGTTTAGAGCAGTACTTC
TRBV18	TRBJ2-5	-	-	CASSPGREETQYF	TGTGCCAGCTCACCGGGGCGAGAAGAGACCCAGTACTTC
TRBV14	TRBJ2-5	-	once	CASSQGQETQYF	TGTGCCAGCAGCCAAGGACAAGAGACCCAGTACTTC
TRBV6-1	TRBJ2-7	-	-	CVAGTDTYEQYF	TGTGTTGCCGGGACGGATACCTACGAGCAGTACTTC
TRBV10-3	TRBJ1-5	-	-	CAISGGFNQPQHF	TGTGCCATCAGTGGGGGATTCAATCAGCCCCAGCATTTT
TRBV5-8	TRBJ1-2	-	-	CASRPDRRYTF	TGTGCCAGCAGACCGGACAGACGCTACACCTTC
TRBV10-2	TRBJ2-4	TRBD2	-	CASSSLSGVAKNIQYF	TGCGCCAGCAGCTCACTTAGCGGGGTAGCCAAAAACATTCAGTACTTC
TRBV2	TRBJ1-2	-	-	CASSQGAGYGYTF	TGTGCCAGCAGTCAGGGAGCAGGGTATGGCTACACCTTC
TRBV30	TRBJ2-6	-	-	CAWSWGPGSGANVLTF	TGTGCCTGGAGTTGGGGGCCAGGCTCTGGGGCCAACGTCCTGACTTTC
TRBV4-1	TRBJ2-7	TRBD1	-	CASSQAGTGPYEQYF	TGCGCCAGCAGCCAAGCCGGGACAGGACCCTACGAGCAGTACTTC
TRBV6-6	TRBJ2-7	-	-	CASSLGPPSQYF	TGTGCCAGCAGCCTTGGGCCCCCCTCGCAGTACTTC
TRBV19	TRBJ2-7	TRBD1	-	CASSIGGTGTYEQYF	TGTGCCAGTAGTATCGGTGGGACAGGTACCTACGAGCAGTACTTC
TRBV4-1	TRBJ2-2	TRBD1	-	CASSQEGTGAATGELFF	TGCGCCAGCAGCCAAGAAGGCACAGGGGCAGCCACCGGGGAGCTGTTTTTT
TRBV7-9	TRBJ2-5	-	-	CASSLITSTETQYF	TGTGCCAGCAGCTTAATTACTAGCACAGAGACCCAGTACTTC
TRBV10-3	TRBJ2-5	TRBD2	-	CAISPGTSSQETQYF	TGTGCCATCAGTCCCGGGACTAGCAGTCAAGAGACCCAGTACTTC
TRBV19	TRBJ1-1	TRBD1	-	CASVAPGQVEAFF	TGTGCCAGCGTAGCTCCCGGACAGGTTGAAGCTTTCTTT
TRBV5-1	TRBJ2-1	TRBD2	-	CASSPLAGEDNEQFF	TGCGCCAGCAGCCCACTAGCGGGGGAGGACAATGAGCAGTTCTTC
TRBV4-1	TRBJ2-1	TRBD2	-	CASSQRGLAGGNEQFF	TGCGCCAGCAGCCAGAGGGGACTAGCGGGGGGCAATGAGCAGTTCTTC
TRBV15	TRBJ2-5	-	-	CATGAGLEETQYF	TGTGCCACCGGGGCAGGGCTGGAAGAGACCCAGTACTTC
TRBV4-2	TRBJ2-2	TRBD2	once	CASSPLGGLAGFTNTGELFF	TGTGCCAGCAGCCCCTTGGGAGGACTAGCGGGGTTTACGAACACCGGGGAGCTGTTTTTT